This section outlines one TCR beta chain sequence together with its context. Its antigen is not identified. The record originates from a study of cytomegalovirus exposure and HLA in healthy donors. Whole-study results and caveats: Whilst most TCR sequences proved rare, a subset of public TCRs occurred across many donors.

Use of 60 Vbeta and 13 Jbeta primers characterized the PCR. Data came from immunoSEQ multiplex PCR; TCRdb stores just in-frame clones and leaves some out. This sample has about 150,000 clones, with around 65% found just once. The germline gives CDR1 LNHDA, CDR2 SQIVND (reference sequence). V was cut by 7 bases and J by 9 bases, with 19 bases left in between. There are 15 residues in the CDR3. This clonotype originated in a woman aged 60-75 years in good health and CMV-seronegative. The sequencing input was PBMCs. The J gene is TRBJ1-6, the V gene TRBV19; the D gene is possibly TRBD1 (5 bases). Written as DNA, the CDR3 is TGTGCCAGTAATGGACACCTCCCCAGTAGTTCACCCCTCCACTTT. As protein: CASNGHLPSSSPLHF.